These 32 T cell receptor beta chains were sequenced from one sample in a study of blood T cell repertoires in COVID-19 (TCRdb year 2020). Preparation of the library involved the immunoSEQ multiplex PCR assay. TCRdb holds this immuneACCESS table with in-frame rearrangements only. Some clones are missing; in checked studies, unresolved V genes explain under half, and the rest has no known cause. The sample table records roughly 35,000 clones; about 89% of these occur just once. 40% to 50% of the sample lies in the top ten. The sequencing input was peripheral blood. These receptor sequences come from a human donor in a cohort sampled during active COVID-19.

The sample holds a few counts of this clone. The chain recombines TRBV7-6 with TRBJ1-2, with D possibly TRBD1 on 6 matching bases. The V end lost 3 bases, the J end lost 5 bases, and 13 bases lay between the germline ends. The germline V gene has CDR1 SGHVS and CDR2 FNYEAQ. The CDR3 is 14 residues long. CDR3 bases: TGTGCCAGCAGCTTCGGGGGGCTGGAGTATGGCTACACCTTC. Its translation: CASSFGGLEYGYTF.

The chain carries TRBV7-9 and TRBJ2-5, with D maybe TRBD2 (7 bases). Trimming stripped 5 bases from V and 4 bases from J, with 14 bases between. The CDR3 is 14 residues long. Germline V CDR1 and CDR2: SEHNR, FQNEAQ (reference sequence). CDR3 nucleotides: TGTGCCAGCAGCCGGGGGGCAATTCTAGAGACCCAGTACTTC. Its translation: CASSRGAILETQYF.

The V and J genes are TRBV9 and TRBJ2-7; 7 positions agree with TRBD1. CDR3 length: 15 residues. Germline V lookup: CDR1 SGDLS, CDR2 YYNGEE. V was pared by 0 bases and J by 4 bases, with 7 bases of the junction left unmatched. This CDR3 is CASSVGEGGGYEQYF. The CDR3, as DNA: TGTGCCAGCAGCGTAGGGGAAGGGGGCGGATACGAGCAGTACTTC.

The genes are TRBV7-2 and TRBJ2-1; D call uncertain. CDR1 and CDR2 (germline): SGHTA, FQGNSA. The CDR3 spans 15 residues. V was trimmed by 1 base and J by 6 bases, leaving 13 bases between them. The CDR3, as DNA: TGTGCCAGCAGCTTAGTCAGGTCCTTGGGCAATGAGCAGTTCTTC. It yields the protein CASSLVRSLGNEQFF.

The J gene is TRBJ2-7, the V gene TRBV6-2 or TRBV6-3, with 11 bases lining up with TRBD1. The CDR3 length is 15 residues. Looked up from germline, CDR1 is MNHEY and CDR2 is SVGEGT. The junction had 4 bases not matched to a gene; V was cut back by 0 bases and J by 6 bases. CDR3 sequence: CASSYSRTGGVEQYF. The CDR3 DNA reads TGTGCCAGCAGTTACTCAAGGACAGGGGGCGTCGAGCAGTACTTC.

The V call is TRBV27, the J call TRBJ1-2, with a tentative D call TRBD1 (5 bases). The germline V gene encodes CDR1 MNHEY and CDR2 SMNVEV (reference sequence). Trimming left V 5 bases short and J 8 bases short, with 15 bases between. The CDR3 spans 13 residues. CDR3: CASSRQGGFGYTF. CDR3 DNA: TGTGCCAGCAGTCGGCAGGGAGGCTTCGGCTACACCTTC.

This sequence joins TRBV7-9 and TRBJ2-6; the match to TRBD2 covers 8 bases. V lost 5 bases and J lost 3; bases outside the gene matches: 6. Germline CDR1 SEHNR, CDR2 FQNEAQ (reference sequence). CDR3 length: 16 amino acids. The CDR3 nucleotides read TGTGCCAGCAGCCCCGGGAGGGGAAGTGGGGCCAACGTCCTGACTTTC. This codes for CASSPGRGSGANVLTF.

The chain combines TRBV24-1 with TRBJ2-2; 8 bases are a match to TRBD1. The CDR3 loop spans 14 amino acids. The germline gives CDR1 KGHDR, CDR2 SFDVKD. With V trimmed by 10 bases and J by 7 bases, 10 bases remained unmatched. CDR3 loop: CATSWTGTIGELFF. In nucleotides, the CDR3 is TGTGCCACTTCTTGGACAGGGACCATCGGGGAGCTGTTTTTT.

The chain couples TRBV5-4 to TRBJ2-6, with TRBD1 identical over 7 bases. V trimming: 4 bases; J trimming: 0 bases; junction bases outside the gene matches: 7. CDR3 length: 17 amino acids. CDR1 and CDR2 from the germline V gene are SGHNT and YYREEE (reference sequence). CDR3 amino acids: CASSARDRSSGANVLTF. CDR3 nucleotide sequence: TGTGCCAGCAGCGCAAGGGACAGATCCTCTGGGGCCAACGTCCTGACTTTC. Supplemented by reference TRBV5-4 and TRBJ2-6, the full variable domain reads ETGVTQSPTHLIKTRGQQVTLRCSSQSGHNTVSWYQQALGQGPQFIFQYYREEENGRGNFPPRFSGLQFPNYSSELNVNALELDDSALYLCASSARDRSSGANVLTFGAGSRLTVL.

The chain links TRBV27 to TRBJ1-6, with 8 bases that match TRBD1. The CDR3 length is 18 residues. J was trimmed by 0 bases and V by 6 bases; bases with no gene match: 10. The germline gives CDR1 MNHEY, CDR2 SMNVEV (reference sequence). CDR3 region: CASRVDRALSSYNSPLHF. The CDR3 DNA is TGTGCCAGCAGGGTGGACAGGGCCCTTAGCTCCTATAATTCACCCCTCCACTTT.

V usage is TRBV4-3 and J usage is TRBJ2-5; D perhaps matches TRBD2 (5 bases). This CDR3 is built from 16 residues. Germline V gene sequence: CDR1 LGHNA, CDR2 YSLEER. Trimming pared 1 base from V and 5 bases from J, leaving 17 bases between. In nucleotides, the CDR3 is TGCGCCAGCAGCCAAGCGGGGTCAGGCCGGTTCGAGACCCAGTACTTC. It codes for CASSQAGSGRFETQYF.

The chain links TRBV15 to TRBJ1-5; 8 nucleotides agree with TRBD1. The CDR3 is 15 residues long. The junction had 6 bases not matched to a gene; V was cut back by 6 bases and J by 2 bases. Per germline, CDR1 LNHNV and CDR2 YYDKDF (reference sequence). CDR3 in amino acids: CATREGQGGNQPQHF. CDR3 DNA sequence: TGTGCCACCAGAGAAGGACAGGGCGGCAATCAGCCCCAGCATTTT.

The rearrangement uses TRBV5-4 and TRBJ2-2, with TRBD1 as a possible D gene (6 bases). The V gene's germline CDR1 is SGHNT and CDR2 YYREEE (reference sequence). Trimming took off 4 bases at V and 6 bases at J, with 16 bases between the two ends. The CDR3 contains 15 residues. CDR3 bases: TGTGCCAGCAGCGGGTCGACAGGTACTCCCGGGGAGCTGTTTTTT. Protein: CASSGSTGTPGELFF.

V usage is TRBV3-1 (or the pseudogene TRBV3-2) and J usage is TRBJ2-5; tentative D call: TRBD2 (5 bases). Germline V CDR1 and CDR2: LGHDT, YNNKEL (reference sequence). V lost 0 bases, J lost 5 bases, and 10 bases lay in between. This CDR3 comprises 14 residues. CDR3 sequence: CASSQEDGGETQYF. The CDR3 nucleotides read TGTGCCAGCAGCCAAGAGGACGGCGGGGAGACCCAGTACTTC.

The chain has TRBV27 and TRBJ2-3; 7 positions agree with TRBD2. Germline trimming cut 6 bases from V and 1 base from J; bases unmatched to any gene: 10. CDR3 size: 16 residues. Germline values: CDR1 MNHEY, CDR2 SMNVEV (reference sequence). Here the CDR3 DNA reads TGTGCCAGCAGACCACGTACCAGCGGGGGCACAGATACGCAGTATTTT. This sequence encodes CASRPRTSGGTDTQYF.

The rearrangement links TRBV6-5 to TRBJ2-7, with D possibly matching TRBD1 (6 bases). The germline V gene has CDR1 MNHEY and CDR2 SVGAGI. The V end was cut by 5 bases, the J end by 0 bases, with 14 bases between. CDR3 length equals 15 residues. CDR3 sequence (DNA): TGTGCCAGCAGTCGAGGGACAAGGAACTCCTACGAGCAGTACTTC. As protein: CASSRGTRNSYEQYF.

The chain couples TRBV3-1 (or the pseudogene TRBV3-2) to TRBJ1-2, with D perhaps matching TRBD1 (5 bases). Germline V gene sequence: CDR1 LGHDT, CDR2 YNNKEL (reference sequence). CDR3 length: 14 residues. V lost 1 base and J lost 6, with 12 bases in between. The CDR3 nucleotides read TGTGCCAGCAGCCAAGCCCGGCAGGGCCATGGCTACACCTTC. It yields the protein CASSQARQGHGYTF.

On this clone: A junction boundary mismatches the germline segment, possibly from a read error. The chain couples TRBV28 to TRBJ1-5; the match to TRBD1 covers 7 bases. CDR3 length equals 16 residues. Germline V gives CDR1 MDHEN, CDR2 SYDVKM. Here the CDR3 DNA reads TGTGCCGGCAGTTCTCGAGACAGGGACCCCAATCAGCCCCAGCATTTT. This codes for CAGSSRDRDPNQPQHF.

CDR3 nucleotide sequence: TGTGCCAGCAGCACGACAGGGGACTATGGCTACACCTTC. Translated: CASSTTGDYGYTF. The V call is TRBV6-5, the J call TRBJ1-2; TRBD1 aligns across 8 bases. CDR1 is MNHEY, CDR2 SVGAGI, per germline. V shed 6 bases, J shed 3 bases, and the junction held 3 bases outside the gene matches. CDR3 length: 13 amino acids.

This chain uses TRBV7-8 with TRBJ2-1, with a possible D match to TRBD1 (5 bases). CDR3 size: 13 residues. Germline lookup yields CDR1 SGHVS and CDR2 FQNEAQ. The V and J ends lost 5 bases and 6 bases respectively, with 11 bases between them. The CDR3 nucleotides read TGTGCCAGCAGCCAAGACAGAGGCAATGAGCAGTTCTTC. This translates into CASSQDRGNEQFF.

The chain links TRBV18 to TRBJ1-1; 9 positions match TRBD1. The CDR3 extends over 18 amino acids. Germline V lookup: CDR1 KGHSH, CDR2 LQKENI. The J segment lost 3 bases and the V segment lost 2 bases, leaving 13 bases of the junction unmatched. The DNA of the CDR3 is TGTGCCAGCTCACCATCCCAGGACAGGGGTATTGGTGACACTGAAGCTTTCTTT. It specifies CASSPSQDRGIGDTEAFF. The full variable domain, completed using reference TRBV18 and TRBJ1-1, is NAGVMQNPRHLVRRRGQEARLRCSPMKGHSHVYWYRQLPEEGLKFMVYLQKENIIDESGMPKERFSAEFPKEGPSILRIQQVVRGDSAAYFCASSPSQDRGIGDTEAFFGQGTRLTVV.

This clone was detected once. The same CDR3 arises from other DNA sequences in this sample as well. The chain combines TRBV6-5 with TRBJ2-7, with TRBD2 matching over 12 bases. This CDR3 is 15 amino acids long. V dropped 0 bases and J dropped 4; count of bases not matched to a gene: 1. Germline assignment: CDR1 MNHEY and CDR2 SVGAGI. The CDR3 DNA follows: TGTGCCAGCAGTTACTCTACTAGCGGGGGGTACGAGCAGTACTTC. Amino acid sequence: CASSYSTSGGYEQYF.

The chain carries TRBV5-4 and TRBJ1-4; no clear D gene. The CDR3 totals 16 residues. Germline V gene lookup returns CDR1 SGHNT and CDR2 YYREEE (reference sequence). Trimming shortened V by 0 bases and J by 5 bases, and 14 bases separated the two germline ends. CDR3 sequence: CASSLAIRGSNEKLFF. CDR3 nucleotides: TGTGCCAGCAGCTTGGCTATCCGGGGTTCCAATGAAAAACTGTTTTTT.

The rearrangement links TRBV9 to TRBJ2-1; TRBD1 aligns across 8 bases. Germline-derived CDR1 and CDR2 are SGDLS and YYNGEE. Trimming removed 3 bases from V and 3 bases from J; junction bases left unmatched: 5. The CDR3 has 15 residues. CDR3 amino acids: CASSGPGTGYNEQFF. CDR3 nucleotide sequence: TGTGCCAGCAGCGGCCCCGGGACAGGCTACAATGAGCAGTTCTTC.

The V and J genes are TRBV5-4 and TRBJ2-5; TRBD1 might be the D (6 bases). The CDR3 contains 16 residues. Deletions cut 4 bases from V and 5 bases from J, with 21 bases between. Germline V gene data show CDR1 as SGHNT and CDR2 as YYREEE (reference sequence). The CDR3 DNA follows: TGTGCCAGCAGCACCGAAGCTCGCAGGGGTGTGGAGACCCAGTACTTC. Residues: CASSTEARRGVETQYF. Using reference TRBV5-4 and TRBJ2-5 for the parts outside the CDR3, the full variable domain is ETGVTQSPTHLIKTRGQQVTLRCSSQSGHNTVSWYQQALGQGPQFIFQYYREEENGRGNFPPRFSGLQFPNYSSELNVNALELDDSALYLCASSTEARRGVETQYFGPGTRLLVL.

The chain has TRBV19 and TRBJ2-2; 7 bases map to TRBD1. Germline V CDR1 and CDR2: LNHDA, SQIVND (reference sequence). This CDR3 contains 14 residues. V was pared by 7 bases and J by 1 base, with 3 bases of the junction left unmatched. CDR3 in DNA: TGTGCCAGTATGAGGACAGGGAACACCGGGGAGCTGTTTTTT. This translates into CASMRTGNTGELFF.

The chain couples TRBV6-5 to TRBJ2-1; a weak D match, TRBD2 (5 bases). V was cut by 2 bases and J by 8 bases, with 13 bases left in between. CDR1 is MNHEY, CDR2 SVGAGI, per germline. The CDR3 sequence is 14 residues long. The CDR3 sequence is CASSYSGSNYEQFF. CDR3 sequence (DNA): TGTGCCAGCAGTTACAGCGGTAGCAACTATGAGCAGTTCTTC.

In its sample, this clone is medium-sized. V is TRBV29-1 and J is TRBJ2-3, with 9 nucleotides matching TRBD2. Germline assignment: CDR1 SQVTM and CDR2 ANQGSEA. This CDR3 comprises 15 residues. Trimming at V came to 3 bases and at J to 3 bases, leaving 7 bases not matched to a gene. CDR3 amino acids: CSVDGAGGRTDTQYF. The CDR3 nucleotides are TGCAGCGTTGATGGAGCGGGGGGCAGGACAGATACGCAGTATTTT.

The chain recombines TRBV20-1 with TRBJ1-3, with no clear D. Germline V gene data show CDR1 as DFQATT and CDR2 as SNEGSKA (reference sequence). The CDR3 covers 11 residues. V was trimmed by 3 bases and J by 4 bases, leaving 4 bases between them. In DNA form, the CDR3 reads TGCAGTGCTAGTTCAGGAAACACCATATATTTT. Translated: CSASSGNTIYF.

This clone was detected only once. The chain has TRBV10-3 and TRBJ2-1, with 12 nucleotides matching TRBD1. After removal of 7 bases from V and 10 bases from J, the junction contained 8 bases not matched to a gene. Germline V gene data show CDR1 as ENHRY and CDR2 as SYGVKD. The CDR3 runs to 14 residues. CDR3 protein: CAINPGQGAGEQFF. CDR3 DNA sequence: TGTGCCATCAACCCGGGACAGGGGGCTGGGGAGCAGTTCTTC.

V and J are TRBV5-1 and TRBJ1-4; D not resolved. This CDR3 spans 15 amino acids. Germline V gives CDR1 SGHRS, CDR2 YFSETQ. The V end lost 0 bases, the J end lost 3 bases, and 9 bases lay between the germline ends. The DNA for the CDR3 is TGCGCCAGCAGCTTGGTTTCAGTGGCTAATGAAAAACTGTTTTTT. It is translated as CASSLVSVANEKLFF. The entire variable domain, with the rest obtained from reference TRBV5-1 and TRBJ1-4, is as follows: KAGVTQTPRYLIKTRGQQVTLSCSPISGHRSVSWYQQTPGQGLQFLFEYFSETQRNKGNFPGRFSGRQFSNSRSEMNVSTLELGDSALYLCASSLVSVANEKLFFGSGTQLSVL.

This clone was seen only once. V is TRBV10-3 and J is TRBJ1-2, with a weak D call TRBD1 (6 bases). Germline CDR1 and CDR2: ENHRY and SYGVKD. The ends were cut back, 5 bases at V and 1 base at J, with 8 bases in the middle. CDR3 length: 13 residues. As DNA, the CDR3 is TGTGCCATCAGTCACAGGGATAACTATGGCTACACCTTC. Its protein product is CAISHRDNYGYTF.